These 8 T cell receptor beta chains came from one sample sequenced in a study of CD8 T cell repertoires and HIV-1 epitope variants (dated by TCRdb to the early 2020s). Preparation of the library involved the immunoSEQ multiplex PCR assay. TCRdb stores this immuneACCESS table with in-frame sequences only. Part of the clones is absent; in the studies checked, under half of the shortfall reflects unresolved V genes, and no reason is known for the rest. Recorded for this sample are 4,000 to 5,000 clones; 50% to 70% of them occurred a single time. The ten largest account for 43% of the sample. Antigen specificity for these receptors is unknown. The sequencing sample was made of cultured CD8+ T cells derived from PBMCs. The receptors shown here come from a male donor with HIV.

V gene TRBV30 combines with J gene TRBJ2-1; D is perhaps TRBD2 (6 bases). V dropped 0 bases and J dropped 1 base, with 10 bases sitting between them. Per the germline V gene, CDR1 is GTSNPN and CDR2 is SVGIG (reference sequence). The CDR3 loop spans 15 amino acids. CDR3 sequence (DNA): TGTGCCTGGAGTGTGGGCGGGGTGTCCTACAATGAGCAGTTCTTC. Its protein is CAWSVGGVSYNEQFF.

The CDR3 nucleotides are TGCAGCGTTGCCCAGGGGGAGATTAATCAGCCCCAGCATTTT. It is translated as CSVAQGEINQPQHF. This sequence joins TRBV29-1 and TRBJ1-5; 7 bases are shared with TRBD1. The CDR3 sequence is 14 residues long. V shed 4 bases and J 4 bases; nucleotides not matched to a gene: 7. Germline CDR1 SQVTM, CDR2 ANQGSEA.

This chain uses TRBV7-9 with TRBJ2-2; 9 nucleotides line up with TRBD1. The junction had 7 bases not matched to a gene; V was cut back by 3 bases and J by 8 bases. From germline, CDR1 is SEHNR and CDR2 FQNEAQ (reference sequence). CDR3 length equals 15 residues. CDR3 loop: CASSFSTGGLGELFF. The DNA of the CDR3 is TGTGCCAGCAGCTTTTCGACAGGGGGACTGGGGGAGCTGTTTTTT.

The chain uses TRBV2 and TRBJ2-7; D is possibly TRBD1 (6 bases). The germline gives CDR1 SNHLY, CDR2 FYNNEI. The length of the CDR3 is 14 residues. The V end lost 4 bases, the J end lost 5 bases, and 15 bases lay between the germline ends. The CDR3 is CASSARGSPHEQYF. The CDR3 DNA follows: TGTGCCAGCAGTGCGAGGGGGTCCCCCCACGAGCAGTACTTC.

This clone was seen more than once but under ten times. The chain couples TRBV2 to TRBJ1-6; the D is unclear. CDR3 length equals 17 residues. V lost 5 bases to trimming and J lost 0 bases, with 14 bases between them. CDR1 is SNHLY, CDR2 FYNNEI, per germline. The CDR3 sequence: CASSPDMPSSYNSPLHF. DNA for the CDR3: TGTGCCAGCAGTCCAGACATGCCGAGCTCCTATAATTCACCCCTCCACTTT.

This clone was detected only a few times. The chain combines TRBV11-2 with TRBJ1-6; 8 positions agree with TRBD1. The CDR3 totals 15 residues. Germline assignment: CDR1 SGHAT and CDR2 FQNNGV. V lost 6 bases and J lost 7; bases outside the gene matches: 8. CDR3 in DNA: TGTGCCAGCAGTCAGGGGGCAGGGTACAATTCACCCCTCCACTTT. Translating gives CASSQGAGYNSPLHF.

The chain couples TRBV5-1 to TRBJ2-1; D possibly corresponds to TRBD2 (7 bases). Germline V lookup: CDR1 SGHRS, CDR2 YFSETQ. Trimming left V 0 bases short and J 7 bases short, with 17 bases between. The length of the CDR3 is 16 residues. The CDR3 nucleotides read TGCGCCAGCAGCTTGGCCACGGGGGGCAACCTTAATGAGCAGTTCTTC. Translated, it gives CASSLATGGNLNEQFF.

The CDR3: CASSWGTGRTEAFF. In DNA, the CDR3 is TGTGCCAGCAGTTGGGGGACAGGGCGCACTGAAGCTTTCTTT. The chain has TRBV6-6 and TRBJ1-1; 9 bases are a match to TRBD1. Germline V gives CDR1 MNHNY, CDR2 SVGAGI (reference sequence). This CDR3 spans 14 amino acids. Trimming took 4 bases from V and 4 from J; bases not matched to a gene: 4.